The clone carrying this TCR beta chain has a handful of counts. Its cognate antigen is unknown. The method was immunoSEQ multiplex PCR; TCRdb's version includes in-frame clones alone and lacks a portion of them. The table lists roughly 1 million clones, more than 60% of them singletons. The sample comes from a study of shared clonotypes between healthy human individuals. In the study overall: The study used three CD4 naive, three CD4 memory, two CD8 naive and one CD8 memory plate per donor. The study, taken as a whole, reports: Naive subsets generally exceeded memory subsets in estimated richness. For naive CD4 cells, roughly 5.5% of clonotypes were shared across a handful of donors.

The CDR3 extends over 15 amino acids. V lost 6 bases to trimming and J lost 5 bases, with 19 bases between them. The germline CDR1 and CDR2 sequences are MNHEY and SMNVEV (reference sequence). This clonotype was sampled from a man younger than 30 in good health. The chain employs TRBV27 and TRBJ1-1; the D is unclear. The sample was memory CD4+ T cells sorted from blood. Subset indicated: CD45RA-negative fraction. The CDR3 sequence: CASRRDVNMRTEAFF. As DNA, the CDR3 is TGTGCCAGCAGGCGGGATGTAAACATGAGAACTGAAGCTTTCTTT.